The 19 T cell receptor beta chains below come from one sample, sequenced in a study of blood T cells in healthy people across ages (dated by TCRdb to the mid-2010s). The method behind the library was 5' RACE. Sequencing instrument: Illumina HiSeq 2500. A second PCR of roughly 6 to 11 cycles was performed with a sample-barcoded 5' primer and a J-beta primer mix. The public reads were reprocessed in TCRdb via fastp at Q25 and MiXCR, keeping in-frame beta chains. Records with the same CDR3 protein are collapsed into one entry carrying the most frequent genes and DNA. Present in this sample are 1,300,000 or so distinct CDR3 sequences, 59% of which were seen just once. The top ten clones comprise 6.5% to 8% of the sample. The sequencing input was blood. The receptors originated from a man younger than 35 in good health.

This clonotype occurred a few times. This chain joins TRBV12-3 or TRBV12-4 and TRBJ2-7, with 8 bases matching TRBD1. The CDR3 loop spans 13 amino acids. V lost 7 bases and J lost 6; bases outside the gene matches: 8. The chain's CDR3 is CASMGQGAREQYF. The CDR3 DNA is TGTGCCAGCATGGGGCAGGGGGCTCGCGAGCAGTACTTC.

The genes are TRBV12-3 or TRBV12-4 and TRBJ1-2; possibly TRBD1 for D (6 bases). The CDR3 totals 12 residues. Deletions cut 8 bases from V and 8 bases from J, with 15 bases between. CDR3 DNA: TGTGCCAGCGGACAGTTATCTTCGGGCTACACCTTC. The encoded protein is CASGQLSSGYTF.

The rearrangement uses TRBV4-2 and TRBJ2-3; 10 nucleotides line up with TRBD2. This CDR3 region has 17 residues. Germline V gene data show CDR1 as LGHNA and CDR2 as YNFKEQ. The trim removed 3 bases at V and 0 bases at J, leaving 6 bases unmatched. CDR3 DNA sequence: TGTGCCAGCAGCCATATAAGCGGGGGGGCGAGCACAGATACGCAGTATTTT. It translates to CASSHISGGASTDTQYF.

The V call is TRBV11-2, the J call TRBJ1-2; 9 nucleotides match TRBD1. Losses at the gene ends were 1 base for V and 8 bases for J; bases not matched to a gene: 8. The CDR3 runs 15 residues. Germline lookup yields CDR1 SGHAT and CDR2 FQNNGV. DNA for the CDR3: TGTGCCAGCAGCTTAGGGGTAGGGACAGGGAACGGCTACACCTTC. Amino acid sequence: CASSLGVGTGNGYTF. The variable domain in full, with the rest retrieved from reference TRBV11-2 and TRBJ1-2, is EAGVAQSPRYKIIEKRQSVAFWCNPISGHATLYWYQQILGQGPKLLIQFQNNGVVDDSQLPKDRFSAERLKGVDSTLKIQPAKLEDSAVYLCASSLGVGTGNGYTFGSGTRLTVV.

To note about this clonotype: One end of the junction is discordant with germline, which a read error may explain. This sequence joins TRBV7-7 and TRBJ2-1; possibly TRBD2 for D (6 bases). CDR3 length equals 15 residues. Looked up from germline, CDR1 is SSHAT and CDR2 is FNYEAQ (reference sequence). Written as DNA, the CDR3 is TGTGCTAGCAGCTTGTTACTAGCCCACAACAATGAGCAGTTCTTC. Residues: CASSLLLAHNNEQFF.

The rearrangement links TRBV29-1 to TRBJ2-3; D tentatively fits TRBD1 or TRBD2 (5 bases each). This CDR3 comprises 14 residues. V was cut by 7 bases and J by 0 bases, with 14 bases left in between. The V gene's germline CDR1 is SQVTM and CDR2 ANQGSEA. This chain's CDR3 is CSAAGAVSTDTQYF. CDR3 coding DNA: TGCAGCGCCGCCGGGGCAGTAAGCACAGATACGCAGTATTTT.

The chain links TRBV4-3 to TRBJ2-1; D possibly matches TRBD1 or TRBD2 (6 bases each). CDR3 length: 17 residues. V lost 3 bases, J lost 4 bases, and 19 bases lay in between. Germline V gene data show CDR1 as LGHNA and CDR2 as YSLEER. The CDR3 coding sequence is TGCGCCAGCAGCCAGGGTCTCGGGGGCGAATATTACAATGAGCAGTTCTTC. This translates into CASSQGLGGEYYNEQFF.

The chain combines TRBV19 with TRBJ1-2, with unresolved D. V was trimmed by 3 bases and J by 2 bases, leaving 7 bases between them. From germline, CDR1 is LNHDA and CDR2 SQIVND (reference sequence). This CDR3 contains 13 residues. This CDR3 reads CASSMGRNYGYTF. In nucleotides, the CDR3 is TGTGCCAGTAGTATGGGAAGGAACTATGGCTACACCTTC. The full variable domain, rest sourced from reference TRBV19 and TRBJ1-2, is DGGITQSPKYLFRKEGQNVTLSCEQNLNHDAMYWYRQDPGQGLRLIYYSQIVNDFQKGDIAEGYSVSREKKESFPLTVTSAQKNPTAFYLCASSMGRNYGYTFGSGTRLTVV.

The sample holds many counts of this clonotype. The V and J genes are TRBV29-1 and TRBJ2-1, with 9 nucleotides matching TRBD1. CDR3 length: 16 amino acids. Germline V CDR1 and CDR2: SQVTM, ANQGSEA. The V gene end was trimmed by 5 bases and the J gene end by 0 bases; junction bases not matched to a gene: 8. For the CDR3, the DNA is TGCAGCGTTCCCACCGGGACAGGGTCCTCCTACAATGAGCAGTTCTTC. This gives the protein CSVPTGTGSSYNEQFF.

This sequence joins TRBV7-8 and TRBJ2-2; D assignment may be TRBD1 or TRBD2 (7 bases each). Trimming stripped 7 bases from V and 5 bases from J, with 23 bases between. Germline V gene sequence: CDR1 SGHVS, CDR2 FQNEAQ. The CDR3 runs 17 residues. CDR3 coding DNA: TGTGCCAGCACCACCCCCAAGGGGGCGGGAGATACCGGGGAGCTGTTTTTT. Translated, it gives CASTTPKGAGDTGELFF.

This rearrangement joins TRBV4-1 to TRBJ1-1; D perhaps matches TRBD1 (5 bases). The CDR3 length is 14 residues. Trimming removed 2 bases at V and 3 bases at J, with 10 bases between. The germline gives CDR1 MGHRA, CDR2 YSYEKL. CDR3: CASSQRGVDTEAFF. DNA for the CDR3: TGCGCCAGCAGCCAACGGGGGGTGGACACTGAAGCTTTCTTT.

The chain couples TRBV4-1 to TRBJ1-2, with 7 bases aligning to TRBD1. With 3 bases clipped from V and 7 bases from J, the junction kept 11 bases outside the gene matches. Germline V lookup: CDR1 MGHRA, CDR2 YSYEKL. CDR3 length: 15 residues. CDR3 residues: CASSHKSGTALGYTF. In DNA form, the CDR3 reads TGCGCCAGCAGCCACAAATCCGGGACAGCTCTTGGCTACACCTTC.

The chain is built from TRBV20-1 and TRBJ2-7; weak D call: TRBD2 (6 bases). The J call is doubtful: the DNA matches TRBJ2-5 better. Per germline, CDR1 DFQATT and CDR2 SNEGSKA (reference sequence). The CDR3 runs 18 residues. DNA for the CDR3: TGCAGTGCTGGACGTCCACTAGCAGCTCTTCCGGGGAGAGAGACCCAGTACTTC. Protein: CSAGRPLAALPGRETQYF.

Turning to this clonotype: This may arise from a read error, as a much more abundant clone is one base away. The J gene is TRBJ2-7, the V gene TRBV10-2, with a weak D call TRBD1 (5 bases). CDR1 and CDR2 from the germline V gene are WSHSY and SAAADI. CDR3 length: 16 amino acids. Trimming stripped 3 bases from V and 3 bases from J, with 18 bases between. CDR3: CASSDSADKGLYEQYF. As DNA, the CDR3 is TGCGCCAGCAGTGATTCTGCCGACAAGGGGCTCTACGAGCAGTACTTC.

In regard to this clonotype: At one end the junction does not follow the germline gene, possibly because of a read error. The chain carries TRBV11-3 and TRBJ2-7; D is possibly TRBD1 (5 bases). Germline CDR1 and CDR2: SGHNT and YENEEA. This CDR3 is 14 amino acids long. CDR3 sequence reads: CASSPPDRPYGQYF. CDR3 DNA: TGTGCCAGCAGCCCCCCCGACAGACCCTACGGGCAGTACTTC.

The chain is built from TRBV6-1 and TRBJ2-3, with 9 bases fitting TRBD1. This CDR3 region has 16 residues. CDR1 and CDR2 (germline): MNHNS, SASEGT. J was trimmed by 0 bases and V by 6 bases; bases with no gene match: 7. CDR3 loop: CASRETGGLSTDTQYF. CDR3 in DNA: TGTGCCAGCAGAGAAACAGGGGGCCTGAGCACAGATACGCAGTATTTT.

The chain uses TRBV2 and TRBJ2-5; maybe TRBD1 (5 bases). CDR1 is SNHLY, CDR2 FYNNEI, per germline. V shed 6 bases and J shed 2 bases, with 13 bases lying between them. This CDR3 is built from 14 residues. The CDR3 nucleotides read TGTGCCAGCAGCGCTGAGACAGCACAAGAGACCCAGTACTTC. Translated: CASSAETAQETQYF.

The V call is TRBV15, the J call TRBJ1-2; 7 bases match TRBD1. The CDR3 has 14 residues. V shed 3 bases and J 4 bases; nucleotides not matched to a gene: 5. Germline CDR1 and CDR2: LNHNV and YYDKDF (reference sequence). CDR3 residues: CATSSEGGPYGYTF. The CDR3 DNA reads as TGTGCCACCAGCAGCGAAGGGGGCCCCTATGGCTACACCTTC.

This clonotype was observed a few times. The chain combines TRBV7-2 with TRBJ1-2; TRBD1 is a possible D gene (6 bases). Germline assignment: CDR1 SGHTA and CDR2 FQGNSA. CDR3 length: 17 amino acids. V dropped 5 bases and J dropped 4 bases, with 23 bases sitting between them. The CDR3: CASSTSGLRDNFYGYTF. CDR3 in DNA: TGTGCCAGCAGCACATCTGGACTCCGGGACAACTTCTATGGCTACACCTTC.